The clone carrying this T cell receptor (beta chain) was seen only once. Antigen unknown. This specimen belongs to a study of identical twins. Study conclusions and caveats: Beta out-of-frame sequences displayed a weaker excess of sharing between twins.

TCRdb re-derived calls from the 5' RACE reads in MiXCR, one entry per CDR3 protein. The profile shows some 760,000 distinct CDR3 sequences, about 18% of them singletons. CDR1 is DFQATT and CDR2 is SNEGSKA in the germline V gene (reference sequence). Trimming stripped 6 bases from V and 4 bases from J, with 16 bases between. The CDR3 spans 15 residues. The same data also contributed to another study, on T cells expressing NK-cell markers. That study reports: The authors sequenced eight donors, of whom seven were HCMV-seropositive and one was seronegative.

This receptor was identified in a woman aged 18-29 years in good health. Input material: PBMCs. V usage is TRBV20-1 and J usage is TRBJ2-6, with D perhaps being TRBD1 or TRBD2 (6 bases each). CDR3: CSAPGGGLGANVLTF. CDR3 bases: TGCAGTGCACCCGGAGGGGGGCTAGGGGCCAACGTCCTGACTTTC.